This T cell receptor (beta chain) derives from a study of technical replicates of blood from a handful of donors (TCRdb year 2017). Receptor libraries were prepared by the immunoSEQ multiplex PCR assay. TCRdb mirrors the immuneACCESS table, restricted to in-frame sequences. Some clones are absent from its copies; in checked studies, under half trace to an unresolved V gene, and the reason for the others is unknown. Counted in this sample were approximately 79,000 clones; roughly 94% of them appeared once. Of the sample, approximately 0.25% is held by the ten largest clones. As regards this clone: The antigen it binds to is not known. No clone much larger than this one lies a single base away; base qualities are absent.

This sequence originates from a human donor in good health. The sequenced sample consisted of T cells isolated from PBMCs.

The sequenced DNA: TGTGCCAGCAGCAAAAGGACAGGGGCCCAAGAGACCCAGTACTTC. Its translation reads: CASSKRTGAQETQYF. The sequence joins TRBV21-1 to TRBJ2-5; the DNA was not used to check the table's D call, TRBD1. TRBV21-1 is tagged as a pseudogene. The CDR3 runs 15 residues from the cysteine to the phenylalanine. Only CDR3 DNA is held: 45 bases, read in frame from base 1.